This TCR beta chain emerged from a study of T cell repertoires in cytomegalovirus infection. To note about this clonotype: Its antigen is still unknown.

TCRdb analysed the reads with MiXCR anew, one entry per CDR3 protein. The table records about 130,000 distinct CDR3 sequences, more than 20% of them present only once. Germline lookup yields CDR1 DFQATT and CDR2 SNEGSKA (reference sequence). The ends were cut back, 1 base at V and 4 bases at J, with 14 bases in the middle. This CDR3 spans 14 amino acids. The V gene is TRBV20-1, the J gene TRBJ2-7; perhaps TRBD2 as D (6 bases). This sequence originates from a human donor in good health (CMV status not recorded). Some clones in this sample may be carry-over from other donors' samples. The sequenced sample was PBMCs, sequenced either directly or after in vitro stimulation (not recorded which). This CDR3 is CSARVGSGGYEQYV. In nucleotides, the CDR3 is TGCAGTGCTAGAGTCGGTAGCGGAGGGTACGAGCAGTACGTC.